The text below deals with one T cell receptor beta chain. Its antigen remains unknown. This entry is derived from a study of T cells in pancreatic ductal adenocarcinoma. Study results and caveats: No significant tumor-blood clonality difference; means were about 0.11 and 0.072. Tumor samples had fewer productive templates and around 7.2-fold fewer unique clonotypes than blood. Comparisons of tumor and blood clonality may show falsely lower tumor diversity.

Selected pancreatic ductal adenocarcinoma patients had undergone surgery without neoadjuvant therapy. Looked up from germline, CDR1 is SGHRS and CDR2 is YFSETQ. The CDR3 is 14 amino acids. With 4 bases clipped from V and 2 bases from J, the junction kept 5 bases outside the gene matches. Only in-frame clones appear in the TCRdb table, and some are missing; sequencing was by immunoSEQ multiplex PCR. This sample yields just under 30,000 clones, of which more than 80% are seen a single time; roughly 2.2% belongs to the top ten. What was sequenced was PBMCs. This sequence was found in a human donor with pancreatic ductal adenocarcinoma. This sequence joins TRBV5-1 and TRBJ1-1; 7 nucleotides line up with TRBD1. The CDR3 DNA is TGCGCCAGCAGCGGGGGGACAGCAAACACTGAAGCTTTCTTT. This codes for CASSGGTANTEAFF.